This T cell receptor (beta chain) came from a study of shared T cell receptors in the human thymus. V gave up 9 bases and J gave up 8 bases; unmatched junction bases: 8. CDR3 length equals 12 residues. In germline, CDR1 is MNHEY, CDR2 SMNVEV (reference sequence). Produced via immunoSEQ multiplex PCR; TCRdb's table is partial and in-frame only. The sample consists of 640,000 or so clones, 87% of them appearing once. These sequences were also reported in another study, on human thymus T cells. Per that study: Resections were taken during corrective heart surgery, and the thymus tissue came from these. Apparent bias marked the V and J gene usage of thymic and blood repertoires. Related work found strong thymic repertoire overlap between unrelated individuals.

This chain connects TRBV27 to TRBJ1-2; 8 nucleotides align to TRBD1. Sequencing used thymocytes. The receptor was derived from a boy in the first two years of life with a congenital heart defect. CDR3 nucleotides: TGTGCCAGTTCCGGGACAGGCAACGGCTACACCTTC. Translated: CASSGTGNGYTF.